The text below deals with one T cell receptor (beta chain). Its cognate antigen is unknown. This sample is part of a study of T cell responses to AZD1222 COVID-19 vaccine. Findings and limits, study-wide: Spike was spanned by vaccine-associated CD4 TCRs, which were dominant at 160-218 and 743-854.

TCRdb keeps only in-frame clones here, not all; method: immunoSEQ multiplex PCR. The table includes about 120,000 clones, roughly 87% detected once. The TCR sequence derives from an adult in good health. Material: peripheral blood, obtained on day 0 of AZD1222 vaccination.

The CDR3 bases are TGTGCCAGCAGTAAGCCGGGACAGATGGTCTCTGGAAACACCATATATTTT. It specifies CASSKPGQMVSGNTIYF. The chain has TRBV28 and TRBJ1-3, with TRBD1 matching over 7 bases. Germline V lookup: CDR1 MDHEN, CDR2 SYDVKM. This CDR3 has 17 residues. V gave up 5 bases and J gave up 0 bases; unmatched junction bases: 10. Drawing the rest from reference TRBV28 and TRBJ1-3, the complete variable domain is DVKVTQSSRYLVKRTGEKVFLECVQDMDHENMFWYRQDPGLGLRLIYFSYDVKMKEKGDIPEGYSVSREKKERFSLILESASTNQTSMYLCASSKPGQMVSGNTIYFGEGSWLTVV.